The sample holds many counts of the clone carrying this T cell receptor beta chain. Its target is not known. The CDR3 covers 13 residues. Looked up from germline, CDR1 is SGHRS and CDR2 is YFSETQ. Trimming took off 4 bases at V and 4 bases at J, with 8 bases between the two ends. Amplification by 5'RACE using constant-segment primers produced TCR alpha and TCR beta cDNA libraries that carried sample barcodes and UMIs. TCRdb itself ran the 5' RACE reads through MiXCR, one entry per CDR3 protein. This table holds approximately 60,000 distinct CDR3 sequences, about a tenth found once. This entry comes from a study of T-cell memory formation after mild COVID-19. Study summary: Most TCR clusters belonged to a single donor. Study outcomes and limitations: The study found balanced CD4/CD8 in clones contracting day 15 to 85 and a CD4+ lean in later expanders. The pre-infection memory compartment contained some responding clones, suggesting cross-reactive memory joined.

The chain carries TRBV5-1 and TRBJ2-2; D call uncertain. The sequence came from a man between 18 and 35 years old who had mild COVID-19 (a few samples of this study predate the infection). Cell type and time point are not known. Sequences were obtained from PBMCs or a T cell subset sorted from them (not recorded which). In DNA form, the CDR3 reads TGCGCCAGCAGCCCACTTATCACCGGGGAGCTGTTTTTT. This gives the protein CASSPLITGELFF.